This is a list of T cell receptor beta chains from one sample in a study of blood T cell repertoires in COVID-19. The assay was immunoSEQ multiplex PCR, and TCRdb's table has in-frame clones only and misses some. Seen here are around 140,000 clones, about 87% observed once, and the top ten hold about 40%. Sample: peripheral blood. Receptor source: a human donor in a cohort sampled during active COVID-19. The conserved cysteine and the conserved F or W are not part of the CDR3 here.

j_call	v_call	cdr3_aa
TRBJ2-1	TRBV5-4	ASSPKVGSEVFHEQF
TRBJ1-1	TRBV5-5	ASRGDRMNTEAF
TRBJ1-4	TRBV7-2	ASSLVTEEKLF
TRBJ2-3	TRBV7-9	ASSLAVDTQY
TRBJ2-7	TRBV11-3	ASSPGTGVLPE
TRBJ2-5	TRBV11-2	ASSFRGTWETQY
TRBJ2-5	TRBV6-5	ASSYSENQETQY
TRBJ1-5	TRBV2	ASSEAWGRNQPQH
TRBJ2-7	TRBV7-2	ASSINYEQY
TRBJ1-2	TRBV11-3	ASSFEQFYGYT
TRBJ1-1	TRBV25-1	ASRRGVDTEAF
TRBJ1-2	TRBV7-2	ASSLPGANYGYT
TRBJ2-1	TRBV5-1	ASSPDRGLF